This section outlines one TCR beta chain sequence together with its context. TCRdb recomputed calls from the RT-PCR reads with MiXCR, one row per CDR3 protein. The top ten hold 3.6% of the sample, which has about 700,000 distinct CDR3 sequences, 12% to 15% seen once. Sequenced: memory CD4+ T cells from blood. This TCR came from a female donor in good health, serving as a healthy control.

The CDR3 DNA sequence: TGCGCCAGCAGCTATATAGCGGGGGCCCCCAATGAGCAGTTCTTC. Its protein product is CASSYIAGAPNEQFF. The rearrangement joins TRBV4-3 to TRBJ2-1; 9 bases fit TRBD2. The CDR3 is 15 amino acids. The trim removed 5 bases at V and 6 bases at J, leaving 8 bases unmatched. CDR1 is LGHNA, CDR2 YSLEER, per germline.